This TCR beta chain was sequenced during a study of blood T cell repertoires in COVID-19. On the study more broadly: The United States, Italy and Spain provided the acute and convalescent COVID-19 samples. T cells, B-cell-depleted T cells, or PBMCs supplied cDNA or gDNA.

Seattle's cohort entered during active infection and was followed longitudinally. Libraries were prepared by immunoSEQ multiplex PCR; TCRdb keeps only in-frame clonotypes and omits some of them. The sample lists fewer than 500,000 clones; about 90% were seen once. Trimming shortened V by 3 bases and J by 4 bases, and 12 bases separated the two germline ends. Germline values: CDR1 WNHNN, CDR2 SYGVQD (reference sequence). The CDR3 consists of 14 residues. This sequence was found in a young man with COVID-19, enrolled during active disease. Sequencing input: peripheral blood. This chain uses TRBV10-1 with TRBJ1-2; D gene ambiguous. The CDR3 nucleotides are TGCGCCAGCAGTGATACGGGGAACGGCTATGGCTACACCTTC. Translation gives CASSDTGNGYGYTF.